The T cell receptor (beta chain) described here comes from a study of blood T cell repertoires in COVID-19. Study at large: Samples came from the United States, Italy and Spain, spanning acute and convalescent COVID-19. In each case, the material was cDNA or gDNA derived from T cells, B-cell-depleted T cells, or PBMCs.

The authors' processing: Reference gene primer amplification gave nucleated cell count estimates. The method was immunoSEQ multiplex PCR; TCRdb's version includes in-frame clones alone and lacks a portion of them. D and trimming come from the DNA, and the V and J calls and clone size come from that table. The sample contains 180,000 or so clones, around nine tenths of which appear only once. Germline CDR1 and CDR2: MDHEN and SYDVKM. This CDR3 is 14 amino acids long. The trim removed 6 bases at V and 4 bases at J, leaving 4 bases unmatched. The V call is TRBV28, the J call TRBJ2-1, with 9 bases lining up with TRBD2. This clonotype was obtained from a man younger than 30 with active or convalescent COVID-19. Material: peripheral blood. CDR3 coding DNA: TGTGCCAGCAGCCCGACTAGCGGATACAATGAGCAGTTCTTC. Encoded protein: CASSPTSGYNEQFF.